A selection of T cell receptor beta chains follows, all from one sample in a study of Graves' ophthalmopathy and Graves' hyperthyroidism. TCRdb re-derived calls from the multiplex PCR reads in MiXCR, one entry per CDR3 protein. The table records under 800,000 distinct CDR3 sequences, about 24% of them present only once. Sequenced material: peripheral blood. These receptors were taken from a woman in her late teens or twenties with stable Graves' hyperthyroidism. Some clones in this sample may be carry-over from other donors' samples. Each CDR3 is given with its conserved first and last residue. The D gene is left open where the match is weak. The listing skips clone size in some rows; elsewhere it reads once, few, many or a size class.

V gene,J gene,D gene,clone size,CDR3 protein,CDR3 DNA
TRBV12-3/TRBV12-4,TRBJ1-2,NA,many,CASSRSVEGGYGYTF,TGTGCCAGCAGCCGGAGTGTGGAGGGAGGCTATGGCTACACCTTC
TRBV6-1,TRBJ1-1,TRBD1,NA,CASSAKKGAGANTEAFF,TGTGCCAGCAGTGCAAAGAAGGGGGCAGGGGCGAACACTGAAGCTTTCTTT
TRBV18,TRBJ1-1,TRBD1,NA,CASSPPGTGESNTEAFF,TGTGCCAGCTCACCACCGGGGACAGGGGAGTCGAACACTGAAGCTTTCTTT
TRBV18,TRBJ1-6,NA,NA,CASSPMTPYNSPLHF,TGTGCCAGCTCACCAATGACGCCCTATAATTCACCCCTCCACTTT
TRBV12-3/TRBV12-4,TRBJ1-1,NA,many,CASSRPLQGNTEAFF,TGTGCCAGCAGTAGGCCTCTTCAGGGGAACACTGAAGCTTTCTTT
TRBV5-1,TRBJ1-2,NA,many,CASSLSPGNGYTF,TGCGCCAGCAGCTTGTCGCCAGGGAACGGCTACACCTTC
TRBV7-3,TRBJ2-2,TRBD2,few,CASRLAAGGTGELFF,TGTGCCAGCAGACTAGCGGCCGGGGGCACCGGGGAGCTGTTTTTT
TRBV2,TRBJ2-7,TRBD1,many,CASSERRGQGAYEQYF,TGTGCCAGCAGTGAAAGGCGAGGACAGGGGGCCTACGAGCAGTACTTC
TRBV20-1,TRBJ1-1,NA,many,CSVSRENTEAFF,TGCAGTGTTTCCAGGGAGAACACTGAAGCTTTCTTT
TRBV30,TRBJ1-1,NA,NA,CAWNPNGIEAFF,TGTGCCTGGAACCCCAACGGAATCGAAGCTTTCTTT
TRBV2,TRBJ2-2,NA,NA,CASAFGTTNTGELFF,TGTGCCAGTGCTTTTGGGACCACAAACACCGGGGAGCTGTTTTTT
TRBV11-1,TRBJ1-5,NA,many,CASSFSSTQPQHF,TGTGCCAGCAGTTTCAGCTCCACGCAGCCCCAGCATTTT
TRBV29-1,TRBJ1-2,NA,many,CSVDSGGGYTF,TGCAGCGTTGACTCTGGGGGTGGCTACACCTTC
TRBV24-1,TRBJ2-5,NA,few,CATSGRIPGETQYF,TGTGCCACCAGTGGGCGGATACCCGGGGAGACCCAGTACTTC
TRBV29-1,TRBJ2-2,TRBD1,NA,CSVRQGEGELFF,TGCAGCGTTCGGCAGGGGGAAGGGGAGCTGTTTTTT
TRBV12-3/TRBV12-4,TRBJ1-5,NA,NA,CASSLEVSNQPQHF,TGTGCCAGCAGTTTAGAGGTCAGTAATCAGCCGCAGCATTTT
TRBV7-9,TRBJ2-7,NA,NA,CASSPRFHEQYF,TGTGCCAGCAGCCCTAGGTTCCACGAGCAGTACTTC
TRBV28,TRBJ2-7,NA,NA,CASRDDGREQYF,TGTGCCAGCAGAGACGACGGACGCGAGCAGTACTTC
TRBV5-4,TRBJ2-7,NA,NA,CASSLAGFRTPHWEQYF,TGTGCCAGCAGCTTGGCCGGCTTTAGGACCCCCCACTGGGAGCAGTACTTC
TRBV7-9,TRBJ1-1,NA,NA,CASSVPAKPNEAFF,TGTGCCAGCAGCGTCCCCGCTAAGCCTAATGAAGCTTTCTTT
TRBV3-1,TRBJ2-2,NA,NA,CASSRRVSTGELFF,TGTGCCAGCAGCCGCAGGGTTAGCACCGGGGAGCTGTTTTTT
TRBV28,TRBJ2-7,NA,NA,CASTTGGGEQYF,TGTGCCAGCACCACAGGGGGGGGCGAGCAGTACTTC
TRBV20-1,TRBJ2-5,TRBD1,many,CSARLGRGPETQYF,TGCAGTGCTAGATTAGGCAGGGGGCCGGAGACCCAGTACTTC
TRBV20-1,TRBJ1-1,TRBD1,NA,CSARQGGYTEAFF,TGCAGTGCACGACAGGGAGGGTACACTGAAGCTTTCTTT
TRBV12-3/TRBV12-4,TRBJ1-1,NA,NA,CASSPRRGSTEAFF,TGTGCCAGCAGCCCTCGTCGGGGTTCCACTGAAGCTTTCTTT
TRBV6-4,TRBJ2-7,TRBD1,many,CASSRVPGQGVYDEQYF,TGTGCCAGCAGCCGAGTCCCGGGACAGGGGGTTTACGACGAGCAGTACTTC
TRBV6-1,TRBJ2-7,TRBD1,many,CASRGTGSSYEQYF,TGTGCCAGCCGAGGGACAGGGTCCTCCTACGAGCAGTACTTC
TRBV12-3/TRBV12-4,TRBJ2-2,NA,many,CASSPRGSGSLSIGELFF,TGTGCCAGCAGTCCCAGAGGGTCAGGCTCTTTATCCATCGGGGAGCTGTTTTTT
TRBV7-2,TRBJ2-2,TRBD2,many,CASSRTSGSNGELFF,TGTGCCAGCAGCCGGACTAGCGGGAGTAACGGGGAGCTGTTTTTT
TRBV7-9,TRBJ2-7,TRBD2,many,CASSPSGRYEQYF,TGTGCCAGCAGCCCTAGCGGGAGATACGAGCAGTACTTC
TRBV6-5,TRBJ2-7,NA,many,CASSNTAAEQYF,TGTGCCAGCAGTAATACAGCTGCCGAGCAGTACTTC
TRBV11-2,TRBJ1-1,NA,NA,CASSLNFAAEAFF,TGTGCCAGCAGCTTAAATTTCGCGGCAGAAGCTTTCTTT
TRBV28,TRBJ2-7,NA,NA,CASSKPRRGRPPYEQYF,TGTGCCAGCAGTAAACCCCGTCGTGGCAGGCCGCCCTACGAGCAGTACTTC
TRBV27,TRBJ2-7,TRBD1,many,CASSGGQALYEQYF,TGTGCCAGCAGTGGGGGACAGGCCCTCTACGAGCAGTACTTC
TRBV5-4,TRBJ1-2,NA,many,CASSDTTGFIGYTF,TGTGCCAGCAGCGACACTACAGGTTTTATTGGCTACACCTTC
TRBV12-3/TRBV12-4,TRBJ1-1,TRBD1,many,CASSLRDRAITEAFF,TGTGCCAGCAGCCTACGGGACAGGGCAATCACTGAAGCTTTCTTT
TRBV11-2,TRBJ1-1,NA,many,CASSLARGNTEAFF,TGTGCCAGCAGCTTAGCGAGGGGGAACACTGAAGCTTTCTTT
TRBV10-3,TRBJ1-2,NA,many,CAISESDFGAGVYGYTF,TGTGCCATCAGTGAGTCTGATTTTGGGGCAGGCGTCTATGGCTACACCTTC
TRBV28,TRBJ1-2,NA,many,CASSLANGYYGYTF,TGTGCCAGCAGTTTAGCGAATGGATACTATGGCTACACCTTC
TRBV19,TRBJ1-2,NA,many,CASSWGSNGYTF,TGTGCCAGTAGTTGGGGGTCTAATGGCTACACCTTC
TRBV6-1,TRBJ2-2,NA,many,CASRTQGVGELFF,TGTGCCAGCAGGACTCAGGGAGTCGGGGAGCTGTTTTTT
TRBV6-1,TRBJ1-2,NA,NA,CASRETGGGYTF,TGTGCCAGCAGGGAAACAGGTGGCGGCTACACCTTC
TRBV24-1,TRBJ1-2,TRBD1,NA,CATSDSATGDGYGYTF,TGTGCCACCAGTGATTCGGCTACAGGGGATGGGTATGGCTACACCTTC
TRBV11-2,TRBJ1-1,NA,many,CASTQGWQGQVNTEAFF,TGTGCCAGCACCCAGGGGTGGCAGGGGCAGGTGAACACTGAAGCTTTCTTT
TRBV5-1,TRBJ2-5,TRBD1,many,CASSTGQGQETQYF,TGCGCCAGCAGCACCGGACAGGGCCAAGAGACCCAGTACTTC
TRBV6-2/TRBV6-3,TRBJ2-2,NA,NA,CASSYSIISGHTGELFF,TGTGCCAGCAGTTACTCGATCATATCGGGTCACACCGGGGAGCTGTTTTTT
TRBV24-1,TRBJ1-5,NA,once,CATSDHQGMGNQPQHF,TGTGCCACCAGTGATCACCAGGGGATGGGCAATCAGCCCCAGCATTTT
TRBV28,TRBJ2-2,NA,NA,CASSFRGFTGELFF,TGTGCCAGCAGTTTCAGGGGTTTCACCGGGGAGCTGTTTTTT
TRBV27,TRBJ2-2,TRBD1,many,CASSRGQYFSGELFF,TGTGCCAGCAGTAGGGGACAGTACTTTTCCGGGGAGCTGTTTTTT
TRBV5-1,TRBJ2-7,TRBD1,many,CASSLQGMNEQYF,TGCGCCAGCAGCCTACAGGGGATGAACGAGCAGTACTTC
TRBV12-3/TRBV12-4,TRBJ1-1,TRBD1,many,CASSSRGGRTEAFF,TGTGCCAGCAGTTCCAGGGGGGGGCGCACTGAAGCTTTCTTT
TRBV29-1,TRBJ2-5,TRBD1,few,CSATGGLIRETQYF,TGCAGCGCGACAGGGGGCTTGATCCGAGAGACCCAGTACTTC
TRBV12-3/TRBV12-4,TRBJ1-1,NA,many,CASSFSQGTEAFF,TGTGCCAGCAGTTTCTCACAGGGAACTGAAGCTTTCTTT
TRBV2,TRBJ2-5,NA,NA,CASSEASRGETQYF,TGTGCCAGCAGTGAAGCCTCGAGAGGGGAGACCCAGTACTTC
TRBV24-1,TRBJ2-7,NA,few,CATGDTVGEQYF,TGTGCCACCGGCGACACCGTCGGGGAGCAGTACTTC
TRBV6-5,TRBJ2-7,NA,few,CASSSPGGEQYF,TGTGCCAGTAGTTCGCCGGGTGGAGAGCAGTACTTC
TRBV5-1,TRBJ1-1,TRBD1,many,CASSLIAGGKNTEAFF,TGCGCCAGCAGCTTGATCGCAGGGGGCAAGAACACTGAAGCTTTCTTT
TRBV6-2/TRBV6-3,TRBJ1-2,NA,few,CASSFRRGVGYGYTF,TGTGCCAGCAGTTTTCGTCGCGGAGTGGGGTATGGCTACACCTTC
TRBV28,TRBJ1-2,TRBD1,NA,CASFAGTGYYGYTF,TGTGCCAGTTTTGCCGGGACAGGGTACTATGGCTACACCTTC
TRBV28,TRBJ1-5,NA,many,CASSSTNNQPQHF,TGTGCCAGCAGTTCCACCAACAATCAGCCCCAGCATTTT